This TCR beta chain was identified in a study of cytomegalovirus exposure and HLA in healthy donors. Points from the study as a whole: The records held CMV serostatus as the only immune exposure information. TRBV6-2, TRBV6-3 and other indistinguishable V segments were excluded. An analysis was carried out at a later point. It showed that HLA-associated TCR beta chains were more clonally expanded than equally common non-associated chains. Follow-up analysis later connected one missense variant in DCLRE1C with trimming of TCR beta V- and J-genes.

On this clone: As yet, its antigen is unknown.

This CDR3 comprises 15 residues. Germline V gene lookup returns CDR1 MDHEN and CDR2 SYDVKM. The junction had 8 bases not matched to a gene; V was cut back by 6 bases and J by 3 bases. The PCR ran on 60 Vbeta and 13 Jbeta primers. Measured with immunoSEQ multiplex PCR; TCRdb has only the in-frame clones, and not every one. The repertoire holds 140,000 to 150,000 clones, with roughly 80% as singletons. The chain carries TRBV28 and TRBJ1-3, with 7 bases identical to TRBD1. Sequences were obtained from PBMCs. The receptor comes from a woman in her 40s in good health and CMV-seropositive. CDR3 sequence: CASSKSQGNGNTIYF. In DNA, the CDR3 is TGTGCCAGCAGCAAATCACAGGGGAATGGAAACACCATATATTTT. Together with reference TRBV28 and TRBJ1-3, the CDR3 gives the full variable domain: DVKVTQSSRYLVKRTGEKVFLECVQDMDHENMFWYRQDPGLGLRLIYFSYDVKMKEKGDIPEGYSVSREKKERFSLILESASTNQTSMYLCASSKSQGNGNTIYFGEGSWLTVV.